One sample yielded the 5 T cell receptor beta chains listed below, sequenced in a study of shared clonotypes between healthy human individuals. Repertoires were generated with immunoSEQ multiplex PCR, while TCRdb's copy carries only in-frame clones and drops some. This sample has 2,500,000 or so clones, with 85% to 95% found just once. Sequenced input: naive CD4+ T cells from PBMCs. As for subset: CD45RA+ positively selected. These receptor sequences come from a man aged 18 to 30 in good health. Some clones in this sample may be carry-over from other donors' samples.

This chain uses TRBV6-5 with TRBJ1-5; D is unclear. From germline, CDR1 is MNHEY and CDR2 SVGAGI. The CDR3 extends over 15 amino acids. V was trimmed by 6 bases and J by 0 bases, leaving 12 bases between them. This chain's CDR3 is CASRALDLSNQPQHF. The CDR3 DNA sequence: TGTGCCAGCAGAGCCTTGGACCTTAGCAATCAGCCCCAGCATTTT.

V gene TRBV5-5 combines with J gene TRBJ1-2; a weak D match, TRBD1 (5 bases). The germline gives CDR1 SGHKS, CDR2 YYEKEE (reference sequence). This CDR3 contains 14 residues. The ends were cut back, 0 bases at V and 4 bases at J, with 10 bases in the middle. The CDR3 spells CASSLGPGTYGYTF. DNA for the CDR3: TGTGCCAGCAGCTTGGGCCCAGGGACCTATGGCTACACCTTC.

This sequence joins TRBV18 and TRBJ2-5; a weak D match, TRBD2 (6 bases). The closer fit of TRBJ2-7 to the DNA end suggests the J call may be wrong. CDR1 is KGHSH, CDR2 LQKENI, per germline. The CDR3 length is 15 residues. Here the CDR3 reads CASSPGSGPTYEQYF. The DNA for the CDR3 is TGTGCCAGCTCACCCGGCAGCGGGCCGACCTACGAGCAGTACTTC.

Points on this clone: Other DNA sequences in the sample encode the same CDR3. The CDR3: CASRPGTSGRNEQFF. The CDR3 DNA follows: TGTGCCAGCAGACCCGGGACTAGCGGGAGGAATGAGCAGTTCTTC. The chain uses TRBV28 and TRBJ2-1, with 15 bases lining up with TRBD2. Looked up from germline, CDR1 is MDHEN and CDR2 is SYDVKM. With 6 bases clipped from V and 7 bases from J, the junction kept 4 bases outside the gene matches. This CDR3 comprises 15 residues.

The chain combines TRBV7-3 with TRBJ2-7; 10 nucleotides agree with TRBD2. The length of the CDR3 is 15 residues. Germline V lookup: CDR1 SGHTA, CDR2 FQGTGA. After removal of 4 bases from V and 6 bases from J, the junction contained 9 bases not matched to a gene. CDR3 sequence: CASSSGGLAVSEQYF. CDR3 bases: TGTGCCAGCAGCTCAGGCGGACTAGCGGTATCCGAGCAGTACTTC. The variable domain in full, with the rest retrieved from reference TRBV7-3 and TRBJ2-7, is GAGVSQTPSNKVTEKGKYVELRCDPISGHTALYWYRQSLGQGPEFLIYFQGTGAADDSGLPNDRFFAVRPEGSVSTLKIQRTERGDSAVYLCASSSGGLAVSEQYFGPGTRLTVT.